This is a list of T cell receptor beta chains from one sample in a study of cytomegalovirus exposure and HLA in healthy donors. Here immunoSEQ multiplex PCR was the method, and the copy in TCRdb shows in-frame clones only, minus some. The sample has roughly 120,000 clones; approximately 74% are singletons. Sequenced material: PBMCs. These TCRs come from a woman aged 50 to 60 in good health and CMV-seropositive. Both conserved end residues are part of each CDR3. The D gene is left open where the match is weak. Size values are once, few and many counts, or a class for expanded clones, and some rows have none.

>NA|TRBJ1-4|NA|TRBV30
CAWSWGGGGEKLFF
TGTGCCTGGAGTTGGGGGGGAGGTGGCGAAAAACTGTTTTTT
>NA|TRBJ1-2|NA|TRBV7-8
CASSLSTGIYGYTF
TGTGCCAGCAGCTTAAGCACCGGTATCTATGGCTACACCTTC
>NA|TRBJ2-1|NA|TRBV14
CASSRLGSSYNEQFF
TGTGCCAGCTCACGTCTCGGGAGCTCCTACAATGAGCAGTTCTTC
>TRBD2|TRBJ2-3|NA|TRBV6-1
CASSEKASGRIGTDTQYF
TGTGCCAGCAGTGAAAAGGCTAGCGGGAGGATCGGCACAGATACGCAGTATTTT
>NA|TRBJ2-7|NA|TRBV27
CASSLSMQTYEQYF
TGTGCCAGCAGTTTATCGATGCAGACCTACGAGCAGTACTTC
>TRBD2|TRBJ2-3|NA|TRBV4-2
CASSLWGGTDTQYF
TGTGCCAGCAGCCTGTGGGGGGGTACAGATACGCAGTATTTT
>TRBD2|TRBJ2-5|NA|TRBV6-1
CASRELAGKETQYF
TGTGCCAGCAGAGAACTAGCGGGAAAAGAGACCCAGTACTTC
>NA|TRBJ2-2|NA|TRBV2
CASSEAGLARPNTGELFF
TGTGCCAGCAGTGAAGCAGGGCTAGCGCGGCCGAACACCGGGGAGCTGTTTTTT
>TRBD2|TRBJ2-5|few|TRBV5-5
CASSLGWAGVGETQYF
TGTGCCAGCAGCTTGGGATGGGCGGGAGTTGGAGAGACCCAGTACTTC
>NA|TRBJ1-1|NA|TRBV29-1
CSVGIGGTEAFF
TGCAGCGTTGGTATAGGGGGCACTGAAGCTTTCTTT
>TRBD1|TRBJ2-7|NA|TRBV29-1
CSVRTGKTITPYEQYF
TGCAGCGTTCGGACAGGGAAAACTATAACCCCCTACGAGCAGTACTTC
>NA|TRBJ1-1|NA|TRBV19
CASSWMIGGANTEAFF
TGTGCCAGTAGCTGGATGATTGGGGGGGCGAACACTGAAGCTTTCTTT
>TRBD2|TRBJ2-7|NA|TRBV9
CASSIGTSGTYEQYF
TGTGCCAGCAGCATCGGGACTAGCGGAACCTACGAGCAGTACTTC
>TRBD2|TRBJ2-5|NA|TRBV7-8
CASSQGTGTSGSQETQYF
TGTGCCAGCAGCCAGGGGACAGGGACTAGCGGGTCGCAAGAGACCCAGTACTTC
>TRBD1|TRBJ1-2|NA|TRBV7-2
CASSPRQGSDYGYTF
TGTGCCAGCAGCCCCAGACAGGGGTCCGACTATGGCTACACCTTC
>TRBD1|TRBJ1-4|once|TRBV28
CASSDPAGTGDEKLFF
TGTGCCAGCAGTGATCCAGCCGGGACAGGGGATGAAAAACTGTTTTTT
>NA|TRBJ1-1|NA|TRBV29-1
CSVVKTIARGDTEAFF
TGCAGCGTTGTGAAAACCATAGCCCGGGGAGACACTGAAGCTTTCTTT
>TRBD1|TRBJ1-1|NA|TRBV19
CASSISHTGGRTEAFF
TGTGCCAGTAGTATCAGCCACACAGGGGGTAGAACTGAAGCTTTCTTT
>NA|TRBJ1-4|NA|TRBV10-2
CASSEGIGEKLFF
TGCGCCAGCAGTGAGGGAATCGGGGAAAAACTGTTTTTT
>NA|TRBJ2-7|few|TRBV21-1
CASSKRQAGLLSYEQYF
TGTGCCAGCAGCAAACGTCAGGCGGGGCTCCTCTCCTACGAGCAGTACTTC
>NA|TRBJ1-2|once|TRBV5-6
CASILTGDTFYGYTF
TGTGCCAGCATTTTGACAGGCGACACTTTTTATGGCTACACCTTC
>NA|TRBJ2-1|NA|TRBV6-5
CASSYSRVGEQFF
TGTGCCAGCAGTTACTCTCGGGTTGGTGAGCAGTTCTTC
>NA|TRBJ1-5|NA|TRBV4-3
CASSRLTGSNQPQHF
TGCGCCAGCAGCCGACTCACAGGGAGCAATCAGCCCCAGCATTTT
>NA|TRBJ2-3|NA|TRBV5-4
CASSLATDTQYF
TGTGCCAGCAGCTTGGCGACAGATACGCAGTATTTT
>NA|TRBJ1-3|NA|TRBV5-1
CASSLAGSSGNTIYF
TGCGCCAGCAGCTTGGCGGGAAGCTCTGGAAACACCATATATTTT
>NA|TRBJ1-1|NA|TRBV29-1
CSVVGATEAFF
TGCAGCGTTGTCGGTGCAACGGAAGCTTTCTTT
>NA|TRBJ1-1|NA|TRBV5-1
CASSLDGRGNTEAFF
TGCGCCAGCAGCTTGGATGGCCGAGGGAACACTGAAGCTTTCTTT
>TRBD2|TRBJ2-7|NA|TRBV7-2
CASSTRTSGSYEQYF
TGTGCCAGCAGCACGAGGACTAGCGGGTCATATGAGCAGTACTTC
>NA|TRBJ1-1|NA|TRBV21-1
CASTLWEVPEAFF
TGTGCCAGCACCCTATGGGAGGTTCCCGAAGCTTTCTTT
>TRBD1|TRBJ2-1|NA|TRBV11-2
CASSLVEGTGSYNEQFF
TGTGCCAGCAGCTTAGTTGAAGGGACAGGGTCCTACAATGAGCAGTTCTTC
>NA|TRBJ2-3|NA|TRBV7-3
CASSSQGAGDTQYF
TGTGCCAGCAGCTCGCAAGGCGCGGGGGATACGCAGTATTTT
>NA|TRBJ2-7|NA|TRBV30
CAWSRQGGYEQYF
TGTGCCTGGAGTCGGCAGGGGGGCTACGAGCAGTACTTC
>NA|TRBJ1-1|NA|TRBV6-5
CASSSQITNMNTEAFF
TGTGCCAGCAGTTCGCAGATAACTAATATGAACACTGAAGCCTTCTTT
>TRBD1|TRBJ1-5|NA|TRBV25-1
CASRGQSNQPQHF
TGTGCCAGCAGGGGACAGAGCAATCAGCCCCAGCATTTT
>NA|TRBJ2-7|NA|TRBV5-4
CASSLVSGLSHYEQYF
TGTGCCAGCAGCTTGGTGTCAGGCCTAAGCCACTACGAGCAGTACTTC
>NA|TRBJ1-1|NA|TRBV4-1
CASSQGAGVNTEAFF
TGCGCCAGCAGCCAAGGGGCGGGGGTGAACACTGAAGCTTTCTTT
>TRBD1|TRBJ2-7|NA|TRBV27
CASRLGTAPDEQYF
TGTGCCAGCAGGCTAGGGACAGCCCCCGACGAGCAGTACTTC
>TRBD2|TRBJ2-3|once|TRBV5-6
CASSLLPGTSTDTQYF
TGTGCCAGCAGCCTGCTCCCCGGGACTAGTACAGATACGCAGTATTTT
>NA|TRBJ2-7|NA|TRBV11-2
CASSLYGGSSYEQYF
TGTGCCAGCAGCTTATACGGGGGTAGTAGCTACGAGCAGTACTTC
>NA|TRBJ1-6|few|TRBV11-3
CASSFQDRSSYNSPLHF
TGTGCCAGCAGCTTCCAGGACAGAAGCTCCTATAATTCACCCCTCCACTTT
>NA|TRBJ1-2|NA|TRBV28
CASARMTYGYTF
TGTGCCAGCGCTAGGATGACTTATGGCTACACCTTC
>TRBD1|TRBJ2-3|NA|TRBV9
CASSRGQHAQATDTQYF
TGTGCCAGCAGCCGGGGACAGCATGCACAGGCGACAGATACGCAGTATTTT
>TRBD2|TRBJ2-3|NA|TRBV25-1
CASSDLAGFTDTQYF
TGTGCCAGCAGTGACCTAGCGGGATTCACAGATACGCAGTATTTT
>NA|TRBJ1-2|NA|TRBV6-5
CASSYLGGGYTF
TGTGCCAGCAGTTATTTGGGAGGAGGCTACACCTTC
>NA|TRBJ1-2|NA|TRBV7-8
CASSLSVNYGYTF
TGTGCCAGCAGCTTAAGCGTTAACTATGGCTACACCTTC